Listed here are 26 T cell receptor beta chains from one sample, sequenced in a study of blood T cells in healthy people across ages. Sample-barcoded 5' priming and a J-beta primer mix drove a second PCR of roughly 6 to 12 cycles. TCRdb fed the 5' RACE reads into MiXCR, producing one record per CDR3 protein. This repertoire shows 800,000 or so distinct CDR3 sequences, 35% to 60% found once; its top ten account for about a sixth. Sequencing was carried out using blood. All receptors come from an elderly man in good health.

Only a few counts were recorded for this clonotype. One base away lies a much larger clone, so this may be a sequencing read error. The chain joins TRBV29-1 to TRBJ2-1; 13 nucleotides match TRBD2. The ends lost 7 bases at V and 15 bases at J; junction bases unmatched: 6. The CDR3 length is 11 residues. Germline V CDR1 and CDR2: SQVTM, ANQGSEA. CDR3 coding DNA: TGCAGCGGTGCCAGACTAGCGGGAGGGTTCTTC. Residues: CSGARLAGGFF.

This clonotype showed up many times. The CDR3 loop reads CASSQAGRSSYNEQFF. The CDR3 region has the DNA TGTGCCAGCAGCCAAGCGGGCCGAAGCTCCTACAATGAGCAGTTCTTC. The rearrangement uses TRBV4-2 and TRBJ2-1; D not resolved. This CDR3 has 16 residues. CDR1 and CDR2 (germline): LGHNA, YNFKEQ. Trimming cost V 1 base and J 0 bases, with 10 bases left between them.

This clonotype has a handful of counts. This chain links TRBV29-1 with TRBJ1-2, with 10 nucleotides matching TRBD1. The CDR3 is 13 amino acids. Trimming took 6 bases from V and 3 from J; bases not matched to a gene: 4. CDR1 and CDR2 from the germline V gene are SQVTM and ANQGSEA. The CDR3 coding sequence is TGCAGCGTAGGGGACAGGGGATACTATGGCTACACCTTC. Translating gives CSVGDRGYYGYTF.

Comment on this clonotype: With a much larger clone just one base away, this may be a read error. This chain connects TRBV20-1 to TRBJ1-2, with D possibly being TRBD1 (5 bases). The CDR3 extends over 18 amino acids. Between the trimmed V and J ends, which lost 3 bases and 2 bases, there was a span of 25 bases. Germline CDR1 reads DFQATT; CDR2 reads SNEGSKA (reference sequence). The CDR3 protein is CSARVHGSRNRGNYGYTF. CDR3 DNA sequence: TGCAGTGCTAGGGTACACGGGTCCAGAAACCGGGGGAACTATGGCTACACCTTC.

This clonotype was recorded a few times. The chain carries TRBV7-2 and TRBJ2-2; 8 nucleotides agree with TRBD2. V lost 5 bases, J lost 7 bases, and 9 bases stayed unmatched. The CDR3 has 15 residues. The V gene's germline CDR1 is SGHTA and CDR2 FQGNSA. The CDR3 nucleotides read TGTGCCAGCAGCACCGTTAGCGGGAACGACGGGGAGCTGTTTTTT. It encodes CASSTVSGNDGELFF.

This chain joins TRBV3-1 and TRBJ2-5, with D perhaps TRBD2 (5 bases). The germline V gene has CDR1 LGHDT and CDR2 YNNKEL (reference sequence). V was clipped by 0 bases and J by 5 bases, with 16 bases between them. The CDR3 spans 16 residues. The CDR3 DNA reads as TGTGCCAGCAGCCAAGATCGGGCGGGCAGAGGGGAGACCCAGTACTTC. It translates to CASSQDRAGRGETQYF.

The rearrangement uses TRBV7-9 and TRBJ2-1, with TRBD2 identical over 15 bases. The CDR3 loop spans 15 amino acids. The V segment lost 5 bases and the J segment 7 bases; nucleotides outside the gene matches: 3. Germline-derived CDR1 and CDR2 are SEHNR and FQNEAQ (reference sequence). The CDR3 region has the DNA TGTGCCAGCAGCGCCGGGACTAGCGGGAGGAATGAGCAGTTCTTC. Amino acid sequence: CASSAGTSGRNEQFF.

Only a few counts were recorded for this clonotype. The rearrangement uses TRBV7-3 and TRBJ2-1; TRBD2 might be the D (5 bases). Trimming pared 2 bases from V and 3 bases from J, leaving 11 bases between. This CDR3 region has 15 residues. Germline assignment: CDR1 SGHTA and CDR2 FQGTGA. The CDR3 DNA is TGTGCCAGCAGCTTAGTGGGAGAGAGCTACAATGAGCAGTTCTTC. It specifies CASSLVGESYNEQFF.

The rearrangement uses TRBV6-5 and TRBJ1-2; D uncertain. CDR1 and CDR2 from the germline V gene are MNHEY and SVGAGI. Trimming shortened V by 5 bases and J by 0 bases, and 10 bases separated the two germline ends. There are 14 residues in the CDR3. CDR3 protein: CASSPQITNYGYTF. In DNA form, the CDR3 reads TGTGCCAGCAGTCCACAGATTACTAACTATGGCTACACCTTC.

This clonotype was observed a few times. In nucleotides, the CDR3 is TGTGCCAGCAGCCAAGATGACCGGGCGCGTGAGCAGTACTTC. It yields the protein CASSQDDRAREQYF. The chain carries TRBV4-2 and TRBJ2-7, with D unresolved. The germline gives CDR1 LGHNA, CDR2 YNFKEQ. V lost 0 bases and J lost 7, with 13 bases in between. The CDR3 sequence is 14 residues long.

CDR3 amino acids: CASSVAEGVAGYTF. The CDR3 DNA is TGCGCCAGCAGCGTGGCCGAAGGGGTGGCTGGCTACACCTTC. The chain links TRBV5-1 to TRBJ1-2, with D possibly being TRBD1 (5 bases). The CDR3 contains 14 residues. V lost 4 bases to trimming and J lost 7 bases, with 17 bases between them. Germline V gene lookup returns CDR1 SGHRS and CDR2 YFSETQ.

This clonotype has just a few counts. The rearrangement joins TRBV20-1 to TRBJ2-5, with 9 nucleotides matching TRBD1. V dropped 6 bases and J dropped 4; count of bases not matched to a gene: 9. The CDR3 length is 14 residues. Germline V gives CDR1 DFQATT, CDR2 SNEGSKA (reference sequence). CDR3 coding DNA: TGCAGTGCACCCCGGACAGGGGAGTCAGAGACCCAGTACTTC. Amino acid sequence: CSAPRTGESETQYF.

This clonotype occurred once. V and J are TRBV5-1 and TRBJ2-1, with TRBD1 matching 7 bases. Germline V CDR1 and CDR2: SGHRS, YFSETQ. CDR3 length: 17 residues. The ends lost 0 bases at V and 5 bases at J; junction bases unmatched: 11. The CDR3 region is CASSLDPRGRRDNEQFF. The CDR3 coding sequence is TGCGCCAGCAGCTTGGACCCTAGGGGGCGAAGGGACAATGAGCAGTTCTTC.

The chain carries TRBV6-5 and TRBJ2-5; D is unresolved. In germline, CDR1 is MNHEY, CDR2 SVGAGI. This CDR3 is built from 14 residues. Deletions cut 0 bases from V and 4 bases from J, with 9 bases between. CDR3 residues: CASSYSGLGETQYF. The DNA of the CDR3 is TGTGCCAGCAGTTACTCGGGGTTGGGAGAGACCCAGTACTTC.

V and J are TRBV20-1 and TRBJ2-1; weak D call: TRBD1 (5 bases). V was shortened by 6 bases and J by 4 bases, with 19 bases between the two germline ends. CDR1 is DFQATT and CDR2 is SNEGSKA in the germline V gene (reference sequence). There are 15 residues in the CDR3. CDR3 residues: CSATGPTIVYNEQFF. In nucleotides, the CDR3 is TGCAGTGCAACAGGCCCGACCATCGTTTACAATGAGCAGTTCTTC.

About this clonotype itself: The junction departs from germline at one end; a sequencing error may be responsible. The chain couples TRBV15 to TRBJ2-5; 9 nucleotides match TRBD1. This CDR3 is 15 amino acids long. CDR1 is LNHNV, CDR2 YYDKDF, per germline (reference sequence). CDR3 sequence reads: CATSGDRGAQETQYF. The CDR3 region has the DNA TGTGCCACCAGCGGAGACAGGGGGGCTCAAGAGACCCAGTACTTC.

The genes are TRBV20-1 and TRBJ2-5; 8 bases fit TRBD2. Germline CDR1 reads DFQATT; CDR2 reads SNEGSKA (reference sequence). This CDR3 comprises 15 residues. Germline trimming cut 5 bases from V and 4 bases from J; bases unmatched to any gene: 12. Here the CDR3 reads CSAQILAANIETQYF. CDR3 bases: TGCAGTGCTCAAATACTAGCGGCAAATATAGAGACCCAGTACTTC.

The chain couples TRBV20-1 to TRBJ2-7; maybe TRBD2 (6 bases). Germline V gene sequence: CDR1 DFQATT, CDR2 SNEGSKA (reference sequence). The CDR3 is made up of 16 amino acids. V lost 1 base, J lost 3 bases, and 19 bases lay in between. The CDR3 DNA sequence: TGCAGTGCTAGAGCGGGCCTCCCCAATAGCGGCTACGAGCAGTACTTC. It translates to CSARAGLPNSGYEQYF.

This clonotype was recorded a few times. This chain links TRBV20-1 with TRBJ2-3, with D unresolved. Between the trimmed V and J ends, which lost 3 bases and 0 bases, there was a span of 7 bases. The germline CDR1 and CDR2 sequences are DFQATT and SNEGSKA (reference sequence). This CDR3 region has 13 residues. The chain's CDR3 is CSASSQSTDTQYF. CDR3 in DNA: TGCAGTGCTAGTTCGCAGAGCACAGATACGCAGTATTTT.

The J gene is TRBJ2-7, the V gene TRBV28, with unresolved D. The CDR3 totals 15 residues. The V and J ends lost 3 bases and 2 bases respectively, with 14 bases between them. In germline, CDR1 is MDHEN, CDR2 SYDVKM. DNA for the CDR3: TGTGCCAGCAGTTTCCACCAGGCTACCACCTACGAGCAGTACTTC. Translating gives CASSFHQATTYEQYF.

V is TRBV27 and J is TRBJ2-3; D not resolved. Trimming shortened V by 5 bases and J by 3 bases, and 9 bases separated the two germline ends. Per the germline V gene, CDR1 is MNHEY and CDR2 is SMNVEV (reference sequence). The CDR3 sequence is 13 residues long. The CDR3 coding sequence is TGTGCCAGCAGTAAAATTGGTACAGATACGCAGTATTTT. Amino acid sequence: CASSKIGTDTQYF.

This chain uses TRBV5-1 with TRBJ1-2; tentatively, D is TRBD1 (5 bases). V gave up 8 bases and J gave up 6 bases, with 23 bases separating them. This CDR3 has 15 amino acids. Per germline, CDR1 SGHRS and CDR2 YFSETQ. CDR3 coding DNA: TGCGCCAGTAAGTACCTTCAGGGATCCCAGGATGGCTACACCTTC. Translating it yields CASKYLQGSQDGYTF.

This CDR3 is CASSRGRATDTQYF. In nucleotides, the CDR3 is TGTGCCAGCAGCCGGGGGAGGGCCACAGATACGCAGTATTTT. The chain combines TRBV7-3 with TRBJ2-3, with TRBD2 matching over 7 bases. Germline-derived CDR1 and CDR2 are SGHTA and FQGTGA. The CDR3 has 14 residues. The ends lost 5 bases at V and 2 bases at J; junction bases unmatched: 4.

The genes are TRBV7-2 and TRBJ2-7; 10 bases are a match to TRBD1. V lost 2 bases and J lost 3; bases outside the gene matches: 10. CDR1 is SGHTA and CDR2 is FQGNSA in the germline V gene. The CDR3 length is 17 residues. The CDR3 here is CASSLRDRGKEGYEQYF. CDR3 DNA sequence: TGTGCCAGCAGCTTACGGGACAGGGGAAAGGAAGGCTACGAGCAGTACTTC.

This clonotype appeared a single time. A single base separates this from a much larger clone, so it may be a read error. The chain recombines TRBV29-1 with TRBJ2-1; D possibly corresponds to TRBD1 (6 bases). Germline CDR1 reads SQVTM; CDR2 reads ANQGSEA. The ends were cut back, 7 bases at V and 1 base at J, with 14 bases in the middle. The CDR3 spans 14 residues. The chain's CDR3 is CSARDKLSYNEQFF. In DNA form, the CDR3 reads TGCAGCGCAAGGGACAAGCTGTCCTACAATGAGCAGTTCTTC.

This clonotype appeared a few times. The J gene is TRBJ1-5, the V gene TRBV12-3 or TRBV12-4, with TRBD1 as a possible D gene (6 bases). This CDR3 has 14 residues. Trimming pared 5 bases from V and 7 bases from J, leaving 15 bases between. CDR3 loop: CASSLQGLQQPQHF. The DNA of the CDR3 is TGTGCCAGCAGTCTACAGGGTCTGCAGCAGCCCCAGCATTTT.